This is a list of T cell receptor beta chains from one sample in a study of cytomegalovirus exposure and HLA in healthy donors. This table comes from immunoSEQ multiplex PCR, and its TCRdb copy is limited to in-frame clones, with some not included. The table has more than 95,000 clones, roughly 80% seen once. The sequenced material came from PBMCs. These receptors were obtained from a man in his fifties in good health and CMV-seropositive. CDR3s leave out the opening cysteine and the closing phenylalanine or tryptophan. Clone size, where shown, is once, few, many, or a class for clones that have expanded.

TRBV27,TRBJ2-1,.,ASRPPGSSYNEQF
TRBV18,TRBJ2-2,.,ASSPGQGGHGELF
TRBV7-9,TRBJ1-5,.,ASSFQGTSQPQH
TRBV29-1,TRBJ1-1,once,SVGGGPNTEAF
TRBV19,TRBJ2-7,once,ASSPTSGGSYEQY
TRBV27,TRBJ1-2,many,ASSLSRTDGYT
TRBV27,TRBJ2-6,few,ASSLRQAGANVLT
TRBV28,TRBJ1-1,.,ASLAGSLGNEAF
TRBV5-4,TRBJ2-2,.,ASNGRLRENTGELF
TRBV6-5,TRBJ2-3,.,ASSGKSGGTQY
TRBV6-5,TRBJ2-3,.,ASSLALAGDTQY
TRBV19,TRBJ2-2,.,ASRPLAGLNTGELF
TRBV14,TRBJ1-4,.,ASSQDYGFNEKLF
TRBV28,.,.,ASSLSTGPSEQY
TRBV10-1,TRBJ2-3,.,ASRKLGLAGDTQY
TRBV10-3,TRBJ1-5,few,ASGTQHNQPQH
TRBV4-2,TRBJ1-4,.,ASSQGSSVEKLF
TRBV30,TRBJ1-3,.,AWSGGRGNTIY
TRBV5-4,TRBJ1-1,.,ASSLARSLNTEAF
TRBV7-8,TRBJ2-1,.,ASSLADGLAGGPEQF
TRBV2,TRBJ2-3,.,ASRTSGSTDTQY
TRBV5-1,TRBJ1-2,once,ASSFSQGSYGYT
TRBV29-1,TRBJ1-6,.,SVKETESSPLH
TRBV6-1,TRBJ2-2,.,ASSERGGGTNTGELF
TRBV7-9,TRBJ1-4,.,ASSLGQGIEKLF
TRBV14,TRBJ1-1,.,ASSEGRTGMNTEAF
TRBV7-9,TRBJ2-1,.,ASSLALDGNEQF
TRBV7-2,TRBJ2-1,.,ASSLDRPLPGASYNEQF
TRBV2,TRBJ2-2,.,ASSRAGVGTGELF
TRBV6-1,TRBJ2-1,.,ASTKGGLAGDEQF
TRBV30,TRBJ1-5,.,AWSVQGLGGNQPQH
TRBV30,TRBJ2-2,.,AWRGQSNTGELF
TRBV5-6,TRBJ2-1,.,ASRGVGGNEQF
TRBV19,TRBJ1-4,.,ASSLRRTDNEKLF
TRBV7-9,TRBJ2-2,once,ASSFGGRDTGELF
TRBV5-4,TRBJ1-4,.,ASSLWGDEKLF
TRBV7-9,TRBJ1-2,.,ASTLKGRYT
TRBV4-1,TRBJ2-1,.,ASSQNRPYNEQF
TRBV28,TRBJ2-2,.,ASSSVGTYAGELF
TRBV11-2,TRBJ1-2,once,ASSLDRVFYT
TRBV28,TRBJ1-1,few,ASSKPDRAEAF
TRBV4-2,TRBJ1-2,few,ASSLRFMNYGYT
TRBV27,TRBJ2-6,many,ASRQGGTGANVLT
TRBV27,TRBJ1-2,.,ASSEGQGNGYT
TRBV18,TRBJ1-2,.,ASSPTDRARGYT
TRBV6-5,TRBJ1-6,once,ASSYGRDTYNSPLH